A single TCR beta chain is shown here with its context. This sample is drawn from a study of T-cell reconstitution after alpha-beta-depleted transplantation in children. The authors prepared the TCRbeta library with unique molecular identifiers. TCRdb re-called the PCR reads with MiXCR, one entry per CDR3 protein. This sample has 600,000 to 700,000 distinct CDR3 sequences, with roughly 15% found just once. CDR3 length equals 15 residues. Germline CDR1 reads MGHRA; CDR2 reads YSYEKL. The germline V and J ends were trimmed by 0 bases and 6 bases, with 11 bases remaining between them. This rearrangement joins TRBV4-1 to TRBJ1-4, with D perhaps matching TRBD1 (6 bases). Sequencing was performed on PBMCs from the stem cell graft donor, taken from the stem cell graft. The TCR sequence derives from a human donor who donated a stem cell graft to a child with acute myeloid leukemia. The CDR3, as DNA: TGCGCCAGCAGCCAAGATCCAGGGGCATATGAAAAACTGTTTTTT. Translating gives CASSQDPGAYEKLFF.